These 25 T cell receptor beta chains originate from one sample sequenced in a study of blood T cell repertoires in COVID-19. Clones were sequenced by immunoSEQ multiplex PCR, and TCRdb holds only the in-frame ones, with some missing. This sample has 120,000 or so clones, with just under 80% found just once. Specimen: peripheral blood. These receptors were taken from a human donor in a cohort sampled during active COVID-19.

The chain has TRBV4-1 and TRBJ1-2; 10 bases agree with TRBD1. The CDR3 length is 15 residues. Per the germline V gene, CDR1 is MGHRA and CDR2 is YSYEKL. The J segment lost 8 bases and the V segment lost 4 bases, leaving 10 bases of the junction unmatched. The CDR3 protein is CASSPSPGTGEGYTF. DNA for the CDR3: TGCGCCAGCAGCCCCTCCCCTGGGACAGGGGAAGGCTACACCTTC.

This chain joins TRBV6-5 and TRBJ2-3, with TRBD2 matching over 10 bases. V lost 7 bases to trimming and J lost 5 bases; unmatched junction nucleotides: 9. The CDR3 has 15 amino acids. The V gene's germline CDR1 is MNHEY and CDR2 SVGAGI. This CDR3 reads CASIKRGGTIDTQYF. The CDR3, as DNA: TGTGCCAGCATAAAGCGGGGGGGTACGATAGATACGCAGTATTTT.

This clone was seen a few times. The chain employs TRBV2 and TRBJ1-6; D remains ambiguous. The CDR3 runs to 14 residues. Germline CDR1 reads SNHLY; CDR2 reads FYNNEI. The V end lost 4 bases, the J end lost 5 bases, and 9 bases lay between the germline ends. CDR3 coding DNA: TGTGCCAGCAGTGTTAGCCAGCATAATTCACCCCTCCACTTT. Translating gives CASSVSQHNSPLHF.

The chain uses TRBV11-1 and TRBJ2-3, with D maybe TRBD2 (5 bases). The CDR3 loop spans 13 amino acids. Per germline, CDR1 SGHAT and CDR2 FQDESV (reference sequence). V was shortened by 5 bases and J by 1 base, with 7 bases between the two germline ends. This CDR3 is CASSRERTDTQYF. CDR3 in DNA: TGTGCCAGCAGCCGGGAACGCACAGATACGCAGTATTTT.

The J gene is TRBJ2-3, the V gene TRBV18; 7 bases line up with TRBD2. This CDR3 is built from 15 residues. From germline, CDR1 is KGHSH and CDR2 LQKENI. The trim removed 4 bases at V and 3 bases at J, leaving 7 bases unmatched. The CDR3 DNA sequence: TGTGCCAGCTCACGAAAGCTAGCGGCTACAGATACGCAGTATTTT. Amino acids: CASSRKLAATDTQYF.

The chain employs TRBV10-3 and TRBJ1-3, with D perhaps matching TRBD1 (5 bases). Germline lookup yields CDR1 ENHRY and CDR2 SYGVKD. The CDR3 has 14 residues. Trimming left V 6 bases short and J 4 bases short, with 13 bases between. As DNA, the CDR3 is TGTGCCATCAGAAGGGGTTTTGGAGGAAACACCATATATTTT. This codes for CAIRRGFGGNTIYF.

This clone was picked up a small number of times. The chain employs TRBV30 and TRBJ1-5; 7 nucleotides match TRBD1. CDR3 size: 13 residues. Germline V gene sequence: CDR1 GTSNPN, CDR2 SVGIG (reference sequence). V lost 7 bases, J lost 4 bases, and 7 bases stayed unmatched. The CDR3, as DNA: TGTGCCTACCCGGGACAGAGTAATCAGCCCCAGCATTTT. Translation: CAYPGQSNQPQHF.

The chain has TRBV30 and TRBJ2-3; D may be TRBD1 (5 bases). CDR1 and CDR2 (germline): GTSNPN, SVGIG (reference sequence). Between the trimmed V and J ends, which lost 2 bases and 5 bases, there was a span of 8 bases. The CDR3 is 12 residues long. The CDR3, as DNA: TGTGCCTGGAGTCCAGGGCTAGATACGCAGTATTTT. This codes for CAWSPGLDTQYF.

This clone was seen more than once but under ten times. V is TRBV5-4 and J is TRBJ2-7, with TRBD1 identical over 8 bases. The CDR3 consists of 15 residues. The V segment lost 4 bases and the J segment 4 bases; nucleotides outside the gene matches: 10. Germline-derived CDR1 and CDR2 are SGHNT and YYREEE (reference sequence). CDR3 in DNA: TGTGCCAGCAGCCAAGGGACAGGTGAAAGTTACGAGCAGTACTTC. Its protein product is CASSQGTGESYEQYF.

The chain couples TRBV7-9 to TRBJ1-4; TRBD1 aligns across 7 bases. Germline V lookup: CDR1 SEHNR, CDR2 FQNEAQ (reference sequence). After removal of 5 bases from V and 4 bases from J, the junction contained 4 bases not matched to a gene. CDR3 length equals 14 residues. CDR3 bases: TGTGCCAGCAGCCGACAGGGTGGTAATGAAAAACTGTTTTTT. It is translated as CASSRQGGNEKLFF.

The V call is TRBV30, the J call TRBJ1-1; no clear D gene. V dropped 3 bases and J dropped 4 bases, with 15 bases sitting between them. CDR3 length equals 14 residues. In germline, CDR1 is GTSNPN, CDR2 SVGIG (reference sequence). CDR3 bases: TGTGCCTGGAGATCGGGGTCCGGGAGCACTGAAGCTTTCTTT. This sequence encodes CAWRSGSGSTEAFF.

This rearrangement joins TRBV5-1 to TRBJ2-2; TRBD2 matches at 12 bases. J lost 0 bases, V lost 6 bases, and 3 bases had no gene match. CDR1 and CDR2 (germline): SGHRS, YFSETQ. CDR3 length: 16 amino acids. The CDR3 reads CASISSGGANTGELFF. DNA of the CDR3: TGCGCCAGCATTTCTAGCGGGGGGGCGAACACCGGGGAGCTGTTTTTT.

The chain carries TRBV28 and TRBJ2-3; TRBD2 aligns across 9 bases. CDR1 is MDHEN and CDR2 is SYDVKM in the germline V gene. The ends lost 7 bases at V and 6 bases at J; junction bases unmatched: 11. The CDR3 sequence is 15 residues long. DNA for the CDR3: TGTGCCAGCAAGGGTCGAGCGGGGGGTGGGGATACGCAGTATTTT. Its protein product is CASKGRAGGGDTQYF.

The DNA of the CDR3 is TGCGCCAGCAGCCCCGGAGGGAACACTGAAGCTTTCTTT. This gives the protein CASSPGGNTEAFF. The chain recombines TRBV5-1 with TRBJ1-1; unclear D gene. This CDR3 contains 13 residues. Looked up from germline, CDR1 is SGHRS and CDR2 is YFSETQ. With 4 bases removed from V and 1 base from J, the gap between germline ends came to 8 bases.

The CDR3 sequence is CASSYLGQGEKLFF. The CDR3 bases are TGTGCCAGCAGTTACCTGGGACAGGGGGAAAAACTGTTTTTT. The chain links TRBV6-5 to TRBJ1-4; 10 bases agree with TRBD1. The trim removed 2 bases at V and 8 bases at J, leaving 2 bases unmatched. The CDR3 is 14 residues long. From germline, CDR1 is MNHEY and CDR2 SVGAGI.

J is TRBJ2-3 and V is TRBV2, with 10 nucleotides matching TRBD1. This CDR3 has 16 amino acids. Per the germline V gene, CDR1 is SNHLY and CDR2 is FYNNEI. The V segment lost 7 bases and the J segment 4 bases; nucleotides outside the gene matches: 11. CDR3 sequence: CASTPPGQGIPDTQYF. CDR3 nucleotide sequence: TGTGCCAGCACCCCACCGGGACAGGGGATTCCAGATACGCAGTATTTT.

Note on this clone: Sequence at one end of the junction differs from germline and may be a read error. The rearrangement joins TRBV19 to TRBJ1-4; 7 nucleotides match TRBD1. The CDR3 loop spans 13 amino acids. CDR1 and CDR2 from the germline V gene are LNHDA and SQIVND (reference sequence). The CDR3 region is CASRRSASGTVIF. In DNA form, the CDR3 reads TGTGCCAGTAGGCGTTCTGCGTCCGGGACAGTGATTTTT.

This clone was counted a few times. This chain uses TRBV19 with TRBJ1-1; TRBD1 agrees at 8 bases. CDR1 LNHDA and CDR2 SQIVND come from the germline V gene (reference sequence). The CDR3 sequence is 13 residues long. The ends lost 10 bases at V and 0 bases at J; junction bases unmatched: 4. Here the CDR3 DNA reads TGTGCCACCAGGGGGCAGTTGAACACTGAAGCTTTCTTT. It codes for CATRGQLNTEAFF. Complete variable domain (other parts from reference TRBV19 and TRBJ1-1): DGGITQSPKYLFRKEGQNVTLSCEQNLNHDAMYWYRQDPGQGLRLIYYSQIVNDFQKGDIAEGYSVSREKKESFPLTVTSAQKNPTAFYLCATRGQLNTEAFFGQGTRLTVV.

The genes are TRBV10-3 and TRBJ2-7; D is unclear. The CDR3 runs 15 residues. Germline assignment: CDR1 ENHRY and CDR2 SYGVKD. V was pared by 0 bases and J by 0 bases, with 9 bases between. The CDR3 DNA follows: TGTGCCATCAGTGAGTCGTACTCGTACTCCTACGAGCAGTACTTC. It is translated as CAISESYSYSYEQYF.

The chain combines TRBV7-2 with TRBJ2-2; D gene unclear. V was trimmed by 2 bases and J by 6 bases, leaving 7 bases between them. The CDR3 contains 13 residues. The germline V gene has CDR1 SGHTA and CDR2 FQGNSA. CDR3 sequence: CASSLLFPGELFF. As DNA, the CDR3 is TGTGCCAGCAGCTTACTTTTCCCCGGGGAGCTGTTTTTT.

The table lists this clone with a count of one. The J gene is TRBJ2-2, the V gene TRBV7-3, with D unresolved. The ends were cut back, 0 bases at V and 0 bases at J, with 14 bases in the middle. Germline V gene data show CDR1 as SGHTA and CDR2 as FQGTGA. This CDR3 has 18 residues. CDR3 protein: CASSLTPLLAANTGELFF. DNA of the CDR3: TGTGCCAGCAGCTTAACACCATTATTAGCAGCGAACACCGGGGAGCTGTTTTTT.

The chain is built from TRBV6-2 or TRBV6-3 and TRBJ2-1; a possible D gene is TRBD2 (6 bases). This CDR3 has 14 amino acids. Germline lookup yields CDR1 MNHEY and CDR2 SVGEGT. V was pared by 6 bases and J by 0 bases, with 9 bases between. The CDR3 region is CASSGGSSYNEQFF. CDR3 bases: TGTGCCAGCAGCGGAGGGAGCTCCTACAATGAGCAGTTCTTC.

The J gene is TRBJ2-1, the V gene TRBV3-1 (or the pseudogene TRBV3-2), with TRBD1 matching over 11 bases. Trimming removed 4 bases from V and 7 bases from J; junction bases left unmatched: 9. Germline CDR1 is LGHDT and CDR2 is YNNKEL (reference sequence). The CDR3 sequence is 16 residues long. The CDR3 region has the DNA TGTGCCAGCAGCCCCCGGATGGACAGGGGGCTTAATGAGCAGTTCTTC. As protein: CASSPRMDRGLNEQFF.

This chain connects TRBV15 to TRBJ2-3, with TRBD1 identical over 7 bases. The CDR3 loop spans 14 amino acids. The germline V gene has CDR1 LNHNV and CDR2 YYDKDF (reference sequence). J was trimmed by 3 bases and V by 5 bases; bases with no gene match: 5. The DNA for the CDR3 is TGTGCCACCAGCCGGGACAGTGTAACAGATACGCAGTATTTT. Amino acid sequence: CATSRDSVTDTQYF.

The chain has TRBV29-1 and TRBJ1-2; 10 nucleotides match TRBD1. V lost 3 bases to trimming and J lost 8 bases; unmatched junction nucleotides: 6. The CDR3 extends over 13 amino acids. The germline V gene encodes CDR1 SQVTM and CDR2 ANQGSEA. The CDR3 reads CSVETGGAMGYTF. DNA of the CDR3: TGCAGCGTTGAGACAGGGGGCGCGATGGGCTACACCTTC.